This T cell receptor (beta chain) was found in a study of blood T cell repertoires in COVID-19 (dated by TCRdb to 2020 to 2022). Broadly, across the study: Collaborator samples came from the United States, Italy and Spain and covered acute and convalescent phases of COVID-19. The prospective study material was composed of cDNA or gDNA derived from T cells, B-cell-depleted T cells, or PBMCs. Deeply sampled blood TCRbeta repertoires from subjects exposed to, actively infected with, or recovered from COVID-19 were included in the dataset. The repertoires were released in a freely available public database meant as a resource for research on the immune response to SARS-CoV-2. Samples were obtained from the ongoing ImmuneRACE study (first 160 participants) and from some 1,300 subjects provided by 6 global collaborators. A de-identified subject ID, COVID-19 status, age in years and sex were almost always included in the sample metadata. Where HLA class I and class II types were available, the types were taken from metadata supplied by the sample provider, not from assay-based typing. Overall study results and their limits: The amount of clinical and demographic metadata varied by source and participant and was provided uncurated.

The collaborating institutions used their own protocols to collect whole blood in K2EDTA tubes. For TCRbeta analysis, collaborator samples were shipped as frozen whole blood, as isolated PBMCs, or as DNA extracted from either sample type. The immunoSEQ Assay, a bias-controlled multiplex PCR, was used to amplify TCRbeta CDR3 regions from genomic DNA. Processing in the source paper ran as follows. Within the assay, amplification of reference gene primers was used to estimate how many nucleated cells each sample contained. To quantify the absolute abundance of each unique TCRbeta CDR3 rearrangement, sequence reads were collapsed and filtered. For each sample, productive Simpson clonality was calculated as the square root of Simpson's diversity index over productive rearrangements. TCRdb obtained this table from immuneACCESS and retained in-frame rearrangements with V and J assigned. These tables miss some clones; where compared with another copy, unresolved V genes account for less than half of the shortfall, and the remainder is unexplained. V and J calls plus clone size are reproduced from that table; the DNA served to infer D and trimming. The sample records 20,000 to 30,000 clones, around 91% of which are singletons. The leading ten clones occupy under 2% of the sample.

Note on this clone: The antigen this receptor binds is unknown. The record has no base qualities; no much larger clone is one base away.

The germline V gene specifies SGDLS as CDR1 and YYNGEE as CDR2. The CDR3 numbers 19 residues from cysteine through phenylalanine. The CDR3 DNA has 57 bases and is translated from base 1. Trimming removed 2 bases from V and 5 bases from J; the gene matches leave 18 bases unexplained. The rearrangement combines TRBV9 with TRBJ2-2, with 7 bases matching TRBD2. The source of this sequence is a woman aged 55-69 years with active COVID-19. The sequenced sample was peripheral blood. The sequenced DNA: TGTGCCAGCAGCGTCTCCGGGAGGCGCACATCAAAGGAGACCGGGGAGCTGTTTTTT. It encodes CASSVSGRRTSKETGELFF.